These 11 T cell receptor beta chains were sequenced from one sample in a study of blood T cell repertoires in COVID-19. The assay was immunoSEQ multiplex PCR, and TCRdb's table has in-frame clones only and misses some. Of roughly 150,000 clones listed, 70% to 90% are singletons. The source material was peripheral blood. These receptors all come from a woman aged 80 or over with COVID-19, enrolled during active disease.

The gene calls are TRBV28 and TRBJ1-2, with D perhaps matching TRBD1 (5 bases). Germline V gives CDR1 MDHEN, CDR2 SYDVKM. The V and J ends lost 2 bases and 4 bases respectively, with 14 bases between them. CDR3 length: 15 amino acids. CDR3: CASSLGIGASYGYTF. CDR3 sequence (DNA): TGTGCCAGCAGTTTAGGTATAGGGGCCTCCTATGGCTACACCTTC.

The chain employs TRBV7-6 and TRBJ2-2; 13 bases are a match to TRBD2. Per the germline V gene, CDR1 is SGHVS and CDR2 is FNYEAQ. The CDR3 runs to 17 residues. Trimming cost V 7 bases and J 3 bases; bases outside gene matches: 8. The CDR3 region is CASTRTSGSGYTGELFF. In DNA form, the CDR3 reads TGTGCCAGCACCCGGACTAGCGGGAGTGGGTACACCGGGGAGCTGTTTTTT.

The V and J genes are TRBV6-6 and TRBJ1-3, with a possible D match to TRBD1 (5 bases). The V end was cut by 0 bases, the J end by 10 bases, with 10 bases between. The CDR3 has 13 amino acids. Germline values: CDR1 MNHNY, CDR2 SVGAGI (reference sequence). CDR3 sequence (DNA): TGTGCCAGCAGTTACTCAGGGACTCCGACCATATATTTT. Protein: CASSYSGTPTIYF.

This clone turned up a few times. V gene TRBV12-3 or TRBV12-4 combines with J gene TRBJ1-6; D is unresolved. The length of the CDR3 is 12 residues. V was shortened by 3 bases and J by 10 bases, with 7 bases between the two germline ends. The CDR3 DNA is TGTGCCAGCAGTTTTCCGGGGTCACCCCTCCACTTT. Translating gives CASSFPGSPLHF.

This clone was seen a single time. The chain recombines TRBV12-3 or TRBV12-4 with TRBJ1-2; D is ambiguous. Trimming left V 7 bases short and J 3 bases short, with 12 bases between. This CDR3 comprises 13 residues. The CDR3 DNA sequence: TGTGCCAGCACCAGGTTTGCCTACTATGGCTACACCTTC. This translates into CASTRFAYYGYTF.

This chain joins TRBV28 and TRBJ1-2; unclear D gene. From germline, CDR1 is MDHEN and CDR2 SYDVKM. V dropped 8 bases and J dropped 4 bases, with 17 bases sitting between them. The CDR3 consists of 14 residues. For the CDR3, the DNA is TGTGCCAGCGCCACATACCCCGCTAGCTATGGCTACACCTTC. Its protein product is CASATYPASYGYTF.

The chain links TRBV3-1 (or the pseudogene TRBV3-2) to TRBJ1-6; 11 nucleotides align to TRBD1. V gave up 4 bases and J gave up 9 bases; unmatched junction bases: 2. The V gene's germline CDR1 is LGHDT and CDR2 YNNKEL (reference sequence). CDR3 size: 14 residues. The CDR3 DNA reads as TGTGCCAGCAGCCGGGACAGGGGGTCTTCACCCCTCCACTTT. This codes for CASSRDRGSSPLHF.

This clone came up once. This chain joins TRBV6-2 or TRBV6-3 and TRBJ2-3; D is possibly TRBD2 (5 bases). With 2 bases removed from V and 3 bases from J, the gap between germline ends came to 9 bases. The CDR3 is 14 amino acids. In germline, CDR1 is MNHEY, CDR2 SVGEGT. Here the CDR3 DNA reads TGTGCCAGCAGTTACCGGGGTCAAACAGATACGCAGTATTTT. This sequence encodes CASSYRGQTDTQYF.

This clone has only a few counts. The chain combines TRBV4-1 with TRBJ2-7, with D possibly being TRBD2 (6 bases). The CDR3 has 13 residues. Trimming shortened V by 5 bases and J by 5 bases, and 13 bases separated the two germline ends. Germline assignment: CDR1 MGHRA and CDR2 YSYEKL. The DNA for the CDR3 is TGCGCCAGCAGCAGCCCGACTAGTAACGAGCAGTACTTC. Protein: CASSSPTSNEQYF.

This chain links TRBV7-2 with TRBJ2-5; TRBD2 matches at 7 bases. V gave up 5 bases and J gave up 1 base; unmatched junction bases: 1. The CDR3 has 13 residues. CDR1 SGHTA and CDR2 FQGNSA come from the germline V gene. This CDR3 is CASSRGVQETQYF. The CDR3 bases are TGTGCCAGCAGCCGGGGGGTCCAAGAGACCCAGTACTTC.

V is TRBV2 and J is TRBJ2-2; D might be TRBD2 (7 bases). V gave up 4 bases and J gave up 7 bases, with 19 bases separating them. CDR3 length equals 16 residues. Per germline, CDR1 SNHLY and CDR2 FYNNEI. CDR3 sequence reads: CASSAGGVLSGGELFF. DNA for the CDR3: TGTGCCAGCAGTGCGGGGGGCGTTTTGAGTGGCGGGGAGCTGTTTTTT.